The 10 T cell receptor beta chains listed next were all sequenced from one sample in a study of blood T cell repertoires in COVID-19. TCRdb's copy holds only in-frame clones and misses some; the assay was immunoSEQ multiplex PCR. The table lists around 130,000 clones, 85% to 90% of them singletons. The specimen sequenced was peripheral blood. The receptors here all came from a human donor in a cohort sampled during active COVID-19.

This chain connects TRBV5-1 to TRBJ1-1, with D tentatively TRBD1 (6 bases). Germline CDR1 and CDR2: SGHRS and YFSETQ. Trimming removed 0 bases at V and 2 bases at J, with 8 bases between. There are 14 residues in the CDR3. DNA for the CDR3: TGCGCCAGCAGCTTGGCCAGGGGAAACACTGAAGCTTTCTTT. This encodes CASSLARGNTEAFF.

The V gene is TRBV13, the J gene TRBJ2-1, with 11 bases identical to TRBD2. The junction had 7 bases not matched to a gene; V was cut back by 1 base and J by 5 bases. CDR1 PRHDT and CDR2 FYEKMQ come from the germline V gene (reference sequence). The CDR3 consists of 17 residues. The CDR3 bases are TGTGCCAGCAGCTTAGCAGGGACTAGCGGAATTAACAATGAGCAGTTCTTC. Protein: CASSLAGTSGINNEQFF.

This clone was observed a single time. Other DNA sequences in the same sample also yield this CDR3. This chain uses TRBV5-1 with TRBJ2-2, with TRBD1 matching over 7 bases. The length of the CDR3 is 15 residues. The junction had 6 bases not matched to a gene; V was cut back by 5 bases and J by 2 bases. CDR1 is SGHRS and CDR2 is YFSETQ in the germline V gene. CDR3 sequence: CASSFRDSNTGELFF. In DNA form, the CDR3 reads TGCGCCAGCAGTTTTAGGGACAGCAACACCGGGGAGCTGTTTTTT. The whole variable domain, filled in from reference TRBV5-1 and TRBJ2-2, reads KAGVTQTPRYLIKTRGQQVTLSCSPISGHRSVSWYQQTPGQGLQFLFEYFSETQRNKGNFPGRFSGRQFSNSRSEMNVSTLELGDSALYLCASSFRDSNTGELFFGEGSRLTVL.

A word on this clone: The sample carries other DNA sequences with the same CDR3. The chain is built from TRBV11-3 and TRBJ2-6; D gene unclear. Germline V gene sequence: CDR1 SGHNT, CDR2 YENEEA. The germline V and J ends were trimmed by 5 bases and 1 base, with 3 bases remaining between them. This CDR3 contains 13 residues. Written as DNA, the CDR3 is TGTGCCAGCAGCCGTTCTGGGGCCAACGTCCTGACTTTC. It encodes CASSRSGANVLTF.

CDR3 sequence reads: CASSLGASASTDTQYF. CDR3 nucleotide sequence: TGTGCCAGCAGCTTAGGGGCTAGCGCCTCCACAGATACGCAGTATTTT. The rearrangement uses TRBV11-2 and TRBJ2-3; a possible D gene is TRBD2 (6 bases). V lost 1 base, J lost 2 bases, and 13 bases lay in between. Germline V gene data show CDR1 as SGHAT and CDR2 as FQNNGV. There are 16 residues in the CDR3.

The chain links TRBV6-2 or TRBV6-3 to TRBJ2-7; 13 bases align to TRBD2. V shed 5 bases and J 3 bases; nucleotides not matched to a gene: 10. Germline V lookup: CDR1 MNHEY, CDR2 SVGEGT. CDR3 length equals 17 residues. The CDR3 nucleotides read TGTGCCAGCAGTCTCGGGACTAGCGGGGTCCTAATCTACGAGCAGTACTTC. Its protein product is CASSLGTSGVLIYEQYF.

The chain couples TRBV6-6 to TRBJ1-2; D gene unclear. Between the trimmed V and J ends, which lost 10 bases and 7 bases, there was a span of 25 bases. The CDR3 is 15 residues long. Per germline, CDR1 MNHNY and CDR2 SVGAGI (reference sequence). CDR3 nucleotide sequence: TGTGCCATCATACCCGAACACCCAAGGGCGGGTGGCTACACCTTC. Translating it yields CAIIPEHPRAGGYTF.

The rearrangement uses TRBV24-1 and TRBJ1-3, with 7 bases lining up with TRBD1. The germline gives CDR1 KGHDR, CDR2 SFDVKD. The length of the CDR3 is 15 residues. J was trimmed by 0 bases and V by 10 bases; bases with no gene match: 8. The CDR3 DNA is TGTGCCACAAGGTACAGGGGCAGCTCTGGAAACACCATATATTTT. This sequence encodes CATRYRGSSGNTIYF.

A note on this clone: Sequence at one end of the junction differs from germline and may be a read error. This chain links TRBV27 with TRBJ1-2; 10 nucleotides match TRBD1. The V gene's germline CDR1 is MNHEY and CDR2 SMNVEV (reference sequence). The CDR3 spans 14 residues. This chain's CDR3 is CASRGTGDLYVYTF. The CDR3 DNA reads as TGTGCCAGCAGGGGGACAGGGGACCTCTATGTCTACACCTTC.

The rearrangement links TRBV30 to TRBJ1-4; 7 bases agree with TRBD1. With V trimmed by 2 bases and J by 13 bases, 13 bases remained unmatched. CDR1 and CDR2 from the germline V gene are GTSNPN and SVGIG (reference sequence). There are 14 residues in the CDR3. The DNA of the CDR3 is TGTGCCTGGAGTTGGGACAGTGTGGGTTTAGGACTGTTTTTT. Its translation: CAWSWDSVGLGLFF.